A selection of T cell receptor beta chains follows, all from one sample in a study of response to subunit inactivated influenza vaccine. TCRdb re-called the RT-PCR reads with MiXCR, one entry per CDR3 protein. Counted here are about 170,000 distinct CDR3 sequences, about 12% occurring once; the ten biggest clones make up 25% to 35%. These records were also assigned to another study, of T cells expressing NK-cell markers.

The sequenced sample was CD8+ T cells sorted from PBMCs, obtained about 12 days after vaccination. The receptors were sampled from a man aged 45 to 65 who received an inactivated influenza vaccine. Both conserved end residues are part of each CDR3. The order of the fields is D gene, V gene, J gene, clone size, CDR3 DNA, CDR3 protein. D genes are given only for firm matches. Where a row states a size, it is once, few, many or the class of an expanded clone; other rows omit it.

>TRBD1|TRBV24-1|TRBJ2-3|few
TGTGCCACCAGTGATTTACCCGGACAGGGCGCAGATACGCAGTATTTT
CATSDLPGQGADTQYF
>NA|TRBV10-2|TRBJ2-6|NA
TGCGCCAGCAGTGAGTCAGGGTCTGGGGCCAACGTCCTGACTTTC
CASSESGSGANVLTF
>NA|TRBV6-2/TRBV6-3|TRBJ1-2|NA
TGTGCCAGCAGTTACGGGGCAGGGAAAGATGGCTACACCTTC
CASSYGAGKDGYTF
>NA|TRBV28|TRBJ2-5|NA
TGTGCCAGCACCACGAGTGGCCGAGGGGAGACCCAGTACTTC
CASTTSGRGETQYF
>NA|TRBV20-1|TRBJ2-7|NA
TGCAGTGCTAGAGATGTTGGTAGTGGGCAGGCTGGCTACGAGCAGTACTTC
CSARDVGSGQAGYEQYF
>TRBD2|TRBV24-1|TRBJ2-2|NA
TGTGCCACCAGTGATCGGGGGGGCTACACCGGGGAGCTGTTTTTT
CATSDRGGYTGELFF
>TRBD1|TRBV12-3/TRBV12-4|TRBJ2-2|NA
TGTGCCAGCAGTTTACAGGGGGCCTACCTGGAGCTGTTTTTT
CASSLQGAYLELFF
>NA|TRBV29-1|TRBJ2-1|many
TGCAGCGTTGTGTTGCGGGGTTGGAATGAGCAGTTCTTC
CSVVLRGWNEQFF
>NA|TRBV5-1|TRBJ2-3|few
TGCGCCAGCAGGGAGACATTAGCGGATACGCAGTATTTT
CASRETLADTQYF
>TRBD2|TRBV28|TRBJ2-1|NA
TGTGCCAGCAGCAAGACTAGCGGGAGCCAGAATGAGCAGTTCTTC
CASSKTSGSQNEQFF
>NA|TRBV7-3|TRBJ1-1|few
TGTGCCAGCAGCCTCGGTCCTGTGGGTTCTGAAGCTTTCTTT
CASSLGPVGSEAFF
>TRBD2|TRBV20-1|TRBJ2-7|NA
TGCAGTGCTAGAGATCTGGCTAGCGGGGGCTACGAGCAGTACTTC
CSARDLASGGYEQYF
>TRBD1|TRBV28|TRBJ2-5|NA
TGTGCCAGCAGCCGGGACAGGGCTGTCGGGGAGTGGCAAGAGACCCAGTACTTC
CASSRDRAVGEWQETQYF
>TRBD1|TRBV7-8|TRBJ1-1|few
TGTGCCAGCAGCCTGGGGACAGGTTTGAACACTGAAGCTTTCTTT
CASSLGTGLNTEAFF
>NA|TRBV7-6|TRBJ1-4|few
TGTGCCAGCAGCTTAGCGTGGAAAGGGGCTGGTGAAAAACTGTTTTTT
CASSLAWKGAGEKLFF
>NA|TRBV7-8|TRBJ2-2|few
TGTGCCAGCAGCTTAGATGTTTACACCGGGGAGCTGTTTTTT
CASSLDVYTGELFF
>TRBD2|TRBV28|TRBJ2-2|many
TGTGCCAGCAGCCTGGTAGACGCTAGCGGGAGATTTGAGAACACCGGGGAGCTGTTTTTT
CASSLVDASGRFENTGELFF
>NA|TRBV29-1|TRBJ2-7|few
TGCAGCGTTGAAGATATTGGGGACCGGGGATTTGGGCAGTACTTC
CSVEDIGDRGFGQYF
>TRBD2|TRBV6-1|TRBJ2-1|NA
TGTGCCAGCAGCCCCCCGACTAGCGGGAACGATGAGCAGTTCTTC
CASSPPTSGNDEQFF
>NA|TRBV13|TRBJ2-1|NA
TGTGCCAGCACCCAATCCTCCTACAATGAGCAGTTCTTC
CASTQSSYNEQFF
>TRBD2|TRBV7-8|TRBJ2-1|NA
TGTGCCAGCAGCCCAACTGGGGGGGAAAATGAGCAGTTCTTC
CASSPTGGENEQFF
>NA|TRBV5-6|TRBJ2-5|once
TGTGCCAGCAGCGGTGGGACCTGGCAGACCCAGTACTTC
CASSGGTWQTQYF
>TRBD2|TRBV4-1|TRBJ2-1|few
TGCGCCAGCAGCCAAGATCCTATCCGGGGGGGATATCACAATGAGCAGTTCTTC
CASSQDPIRGGYHNEQFF
>NA|TRBV6-1|TRBJ2-6|NA
TGTGCCAGCACCACGAGTTTGTTTATTGGGGCCAACGTCCTGACTTTC
CASTTSLFIGANVLTF
>NA|TRBV5-1|TRBJ2-5|few
TGCGCCAGCAGCCCCTGGGACTACCAAGAGACCCAGTACTTC
CASSPWDYQETQYF
>TRBD1|TRBV7-9|TRBJ1-5|NA
TGTGCCAGCACCAGGGGGCCTAATCAGCCCCAGCATTTT
CASTRGPNQPQHF
>NA|TRBV12-3/TRBV12-4|TRBJ2-7|few
TGTGCCAGCAGTTTGCAGGGGCCCAACGAGCAGTACTTC
CASSLQGPNEQYF
>NA|TRBV12-3/TRBV12-4|TRBJ2-7|many
TGTGCCAGCAGTCCGCACCGGGACAACTCCTACGAGCAGTACTTC
CASSPHRDNSYEQYF
>NA|TRBV7-9|TRBJ2-1|NA
TGTGCCAGCAGCCTAGGGTCTAACAATGAGCAGTTCTTC
CASSLGSNNEQFF
>NA|TRBV18|TRBJ2-5|NA
TGTGCCAGCTCACCAGAGGGTCAGGAGGAGACCCAGTACTTC
CASSPEGQEETQYF
>NA|TRBV6-1|TRBJ2-7|once
TGTGCCAGCACACCACTAGTAGAAAGCTCCTACGAGCAGTACTTC
CASTPLVESSYEQYF
>TRBD2|TRBV28|TRBJ2-7|few
TGTGCCAGCAGTTTATCGGCCGGGACTAGCAGTTACGAGCAGTACTTC
CASSLSAGTSSYEQYF
>NA|TRBV7-3|TRBJ2-1|few
TGTGCCAGCAGCTTTATAGGAACTAGTTTGGATGAGCAGTTCTTC
CASSFIGTSLDEQFF
>NA|TRBV15|TRBJ2-4|few
TGTGCCACCAGCAGAGTTTTGGGGGGCCCGGCCAAAAACATTCAGTACTTC
CATSRVLGGPAKNIQYF
>TRBD1|TRBV20-1|TRBJ2-1|NA
TGCAGGGCCGGGACAGTATACAATGAGCAGTTCTTC
CRAGTVYNEQFF
>TRBD1|TRBV5-1|TRBJ1-2|many
TGCGCCAGCAGCTCTTTCTCTGACAGGGAGAAAGCTAACTATGGCTACACCTTC
CASSSFSDREKANYGYTF
>NA|TRBV5-5|TRBJ1-5|NA
TGTGCCAGCAGCTTGGACGCTGGACCTCAGCCCCAGCATTTT
CASSLDAGPQPQHF
>TRBD2|TRBV4-3|TRBJ2-1|NA
TGCGCCAGCAGCCCGTCCTTAGCGGGGGTTTACAATGAGCAGTTCTTC
CASSPSLAGVYNEQFF
>NA|TRBV7-9|TRBJ2-5|NA
TGTGCCAGCACCTCTCTCGGGGGGCGCTGGGAGACCCAGTACTTC
CASTSLGGRWETQYF
>NA|TRBV28|TRBJ2-1|NA
TGTGCCAGCAGTTCCCAAATCGGAGGACTCTCTTGGACCTACAATGAGCAGTTCTTC
CASSSQIGGLSWTYNEQFF
>NA|TRBV19|TRBJ1-1|NA
TGTGCCAGTAGCTTCAGGGGAGGGTACACTGAAGCTTTCTTT
CASSFRGGYTEAFF
>TRBD1|TRBV9|TRBJ1-6|NA
TGTGCCAGCAGCTCTACCTCCGGGACAGGGCATTCACCCCTCCACTTT
CASSSTSGTGHSPLHF
>NA|TRBV7-9|TRBJ2-5|NA
TGTGCCAGCAGCCGCCCGACCGTCTCGGAGGGCGAGACCCAGTACTTC
CASSRPTVSEGETQYF
>NA|TRBV20-1|TRBJ1-1|few
TGCAGTGCTAGTTACGGCTACTACACTGAAGCTTTCTTT
CSASYGYYTEAFF
>TRBD1|TRBV10-3|TRBJ1-2|few
TGTGCCATCAGTGCCGGGACAGGGTACTATGGCTACACCTTC
CAISAGTGYYGYTF
>NA|TRBV7-9|TRBJ2-1|few
TGTGCCAGCAGTCCAAGGGCGGATGAGCAGTTCTTC
CASSPRADEQFF
>NA|TRBV19|TRBJ2-3|NA
TGTGCCAGTAGTGTCACAGGGTTCACAGATACGCAGTATTTT
CASSVTGFTDTQYF
>NA|TRBV9|TRBJ1-1|NA
TGTGCCAGCAGCCCGACATGGGGAGTGAACACTGAAGCTTTCTTT
CASSPTWGVNTEAFF
>NA|TRBV5-4|TRBJ1-1|NA
TGTGCCAGCAGCTTGGGGGACGGGGGCCTCATGAACACTGAAGCTTTCTTT
CASSLGDGGLMNTEAFF
>NA|TRBV27|TRBJ2-1|few
TGTGCCAGCAGTTCCCCGAACAATGAGCAGTTCTTC
CASSSPNNEQFF
>NA|TRBV4-2|TRBJ2-5|NA
TGTGCCAGCAGCCAAAGCGTTCAAGAGACCCAGTACTTC
CASSQSVQETQYF
>NA|TRBV20-1|TRBJ2-1|few
TGCAGTGCGGTTATGGGCGTAGCGTCCTACAATGAGCAGTTCTTC
CSAVMGVASYNEQFF
>NA|TRBV7-9|TRBJ1-1|NA
TGTGCCAGCAGCTCCGAGGGGAACACTGAAGCTTTCTTT
CASSSEGNTEAFF
>TRBD1|TRBV2|TRBJ2-7|few
TGTGCCAGCAGGGGACAGACCGACTCCTACGAGCAGTACTTC
CASRGQTDSYEQYF